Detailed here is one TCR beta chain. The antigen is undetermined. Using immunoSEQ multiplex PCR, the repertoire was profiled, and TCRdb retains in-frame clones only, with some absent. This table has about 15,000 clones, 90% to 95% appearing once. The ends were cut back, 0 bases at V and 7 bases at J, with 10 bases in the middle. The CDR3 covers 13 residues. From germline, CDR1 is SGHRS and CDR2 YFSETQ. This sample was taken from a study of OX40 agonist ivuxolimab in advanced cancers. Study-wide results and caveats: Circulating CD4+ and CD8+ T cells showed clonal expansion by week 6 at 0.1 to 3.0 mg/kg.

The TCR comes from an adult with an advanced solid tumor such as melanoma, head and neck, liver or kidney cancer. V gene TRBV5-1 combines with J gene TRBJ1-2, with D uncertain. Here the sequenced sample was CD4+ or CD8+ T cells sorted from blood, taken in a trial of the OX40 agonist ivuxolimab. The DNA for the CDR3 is TGCGCCAGCAGCTTGGAAGATTCTGCTGGCTACACCTTC. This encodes CASSLEDSAGYTF.